Listed below are T cell receptor beta chains from one sample, sequenced in a study of cytomegalovirus exposure and HLA in healthy donors. Data came from immunoSEQ multiplex PCR; TCRdb stores just in-frame clones and leaves some out. The data hold about 330,000 clones, with roughly 90% observed a single time. The sample comprised PBMCs. Every receptor here comes from a woman younger than 45 in good health and CMV-seropositive. Both conserved end residues are part of each CDR3. A D gene is named only where the DNA matches it firmly.

d_call: .; j_call: TRBJ1-1; v_call: TRBV9; cdr3_aa: CASSVVRRQVTEAFF
d_call: .; j_call: TRBJ1-1; v_call: TRBV30; cdr3_aa: CAWSVAAEAFF
d_call: .; j_call: TRBJ2-3; v_call: TRBV28; cdr3_aa: CASSPGGPPQYF
d_call: TRBD2; j_call: TRBJ2-7; v_call: TRBV27; cdr3_aa: CASSPGLAASYEQYF
d_call: .; j_call: TRBJ2-7; v_call: TRBV6-1; cdr3_aa: CASSFTYEQYF
d_call: .; j_call: TRBJ1-5; v_call: TRBV7-2; cdr3_aa: CASSAAGSGNQPQHF
d_call: TRBD1; j_call: TRBJ1-5; v_call: TRBV30; cdr3_aa: CAWSSGQGRQHF
d_call: .; j_call: TRBJ2-2; v_call: TRBV5-1; cdr3_aa: CASSARGQAGELFF
d_call: .; j_call: TRBJ1-1; v_call: TRBV29-1; cdr3_aa: CSVPDNTNTEAFF
d_call: TRBD2; j_call: TRBJ2-2; v_call: TRBV4-2; cdr3_aa: CASSPLAGEGTGELFF
d_call: TRBD2; j_call: TRBJ2-5; v_call: TRBV4-1; cdr3_aa: CASSQDGVAGGRETQYF
d_call: TRBD1; j_call: TRBJ2-7; v_call: TRBV28; cdr3_aa: CASSLLTGGDYEQYF
d_call: .; j_call: TRBJ2-7; v_call: TRBV19; cdr3_aa: CASSPTTSLSYEQYF
d_call: TRBD1; j_call: TRBJ1-5; v_call: TRBV6-5; cdr3_aa: CASKRWDRANQPQHF
d_call: .; j_call: TRBJ2-1; v_call: TRBV4-1; cdr3_aa: CASSQATGWDEQFF
d_call: TRBD2; j_call: TRBJ2-1; v_call: TRBV5-6; cdr3_aa: CASSWRTSGRGPNEQFF
d_call: TRBD2; j_call: TRBJ2-3; v_call: TRBV14; cdr3_aa: CASSTLAGGRDTQYF
d_call: .; j_call: TRBJ2-7; v_call: TRBV5-6; cdr3_aa: CASSLAGTLYEQYF
d_call: .; j_call: TRBJ2-1; v_call: TRBV4-2; cdr3_aa: CASSRLGDNEQFF
d_call: TRBD2; j_call: TRBJ2-2; v_call: TRBV9; cdr3_aa: CASKAGGGTGELFF